The present T cell receptor beta chain was sequenced within a study of CD8 T cells in ankylosing spondylitis. The study, taken as a whole, reports: The disease-linked clones had a CD8+ phenotype and low blood frequencies. Reportedly, disease-linked clones are significantly enriched in ankylosing spondylitis patients' matched synovial fluid. There was a TCR beta motif, made of eight highly homologous variants, that appeared characteristic of ankylosing spondylitis blood.

This clonotype has ten or more counts. No antigen is known for it. As the method for making TCR beta libraries, quantitative 5'-RACE with molecular barcodes was used. TCRdb processed the 5' RACE reads anew with MiXCR; each CDR3 protein has one entry. The sample contains around 300,000 distinct CDR3 sequences, about 9.9% of which appear only once. This TCR derives from a female donor with ankylosing spondylitis or in good health (not recorded which). Sequencing input: blood, either unsorted or a sorted T cell fraction (not recorded which).

The CDR3 spells CASSLEPSGGNTIYF. The CDR3 region has the DNA TGTGCCAGCAGCTTAGAGCCCAGCGGAGGAAACACCATATATTTT. The chain carries TRBV11-2 and TRBJ1-3; no clear D gene. This CDR3 is built from 15 residues. Germline V gives CDR1 SGHAT, CDR2 FQNNGV. The V and J ends lost 0 bases and 4 bases respectively, with 10 bases between them.